Shown below are 2 T cell receptor beta chains from a single sample sequenced in a study of cytomegalovirus exposure and HLA in healthy donors. The method was immunoSEQ multiplex PCR; TCRdb's version includes in-frame clones alone and lacks a portion of them. This table has tens of thousands of clones, roughly 80% appearing once. The sequenced sample consisted of PBMCs. The receptors originated from a man aged 30 to 45 in good health and CMV-seronegative.

Written as DNA, the CDR3 is TGTGCCAGCAGCGCCCGGACAGAAAAACTGTTTTTT. Its translation: CASSARTEKLFF. The gene calls are TRBV6-6 and TRBJ1-4; D perhaps matches TRBD1 (5 bases). Germline V gene sequence: CDR1 MNHNY, CDR2 SVGAGI (reference sequence). Trimming cost V 6 bases and J 8 bases, with 10 bases left between them. This CDR3 contains 12 residues.

The chain is built from TRBV9 and TRBJ2-1; 8 positions match TRBD1. V trimming: 0 bases; J trimming: 6 bases; junction bases outside the gene matches: 8. CDR3 length equals 16 residues. Looked up from germline, CDR1 is SGDLS and CDR2 is YYNGEE. The CDR3 bases are TGTGCCAGCAGCGTAGATGCATGGGGACAGGTCAATGAGCAGTTCTTC. It yields the protein CASSVDAWGQVNEQFF.